This T cell receptor beta chain was documented in a study of T-cell memory formation after mild COVID-19. This CDR3 spans 15 amino acids. The trim removed 3 bases at V and 3 bases at J, leaving 4 bases unmatched. Germline-derived CDR1 and CDR2 are SGHTA and FQGNSA. TCRdb re-called the 5' RACE reads with MiXCR, one entry per CDR3 protein. The data hold 200,000 to 250,000 distinct CDR3 sequences, with 9.5% observed a single time. Sequenced: PBMCs or a T cell subset sorted from them (not recorded which). The chain employs TRBV7-2 and TRBJ2-1; the match to TRBD1 covers 8 bases. This sequence was found in a man younger than 30 who had mild COVID-19 (a few samples of this study predate the infection). Cell type and time point are not known. In DNA, the CDR3 is TGTGCCAGCAGCTTTGACAGGGGATACTACAATGAGCAGTTCTTC. Translated, it gives CASSFDRGYYNEQFF. Complete variable domain (other parts from reference TRBV7-2 and TRBJ2-1): GAGVSQSPSNKVTEKGKDVELRCDPISGHTALYWYRQSLGQGLEFLIYFQGNSAPDKSGLPSDRFSAERTGGSVSTLTIQRTQQEDSAVYLCASSFDRGYYNEQFFGPGTRLTVL.